These T cell receptor beta chains were read from a single sample in a study of CD8 T cells in Susac syndrome. MiXCR was run by TCRdb on the immunoSEQ multiplex PCR reads, yielding one entry per CDR3 protein. This table has around 280,000 distinct CDR3 sequences, just over 90% appearing once. The specimen was CD4+ T cells from PBMCs. Receptor source: a human donor with multiple sclerosis. CDR3s include the opening cysteine and the closing phenylalanine or tryptophan. D genes are given only for firm matches. The listing skips clone size in some rows; elsewhere it reads once, few, many or a size class.

TRBV10-3	.	once	TRBJ2-3	CAIRDTSPADTQYF	TGTGCCATCAGGGACACCAGTCCCGCAGATACGCAGTATTTT
TRBV4-3	TRBD2	.	TRBJ2-3	CASSQDTGGDTQYF	TGCGCCAGCAGCCAAGATACGGGAGGGGATACGCAGTATTTT
TRBV3-1	.	.	TRBJ2-2	CASSRLSGVAGELFF	TGTGCCAGCAGCCGTCTTAGTGGGGTCGCCGGGGAGCTGTTTTTT
TRBV29-1	.	.	TRBJ1-4	CSVGYNEKLFF	TGCAGCGTTGGGTATAATGAAAAACTGTTTTTT
TRBV11-2	.	.	TRBJ2-7	CASSLAAGAQSYEQYF	TGTGCCAGCAGCTTAGCGGCGGGGGCTCAATCGTACGAGCAGTACTTC
TRBV4-1	.	.	TRBJ2-7	CASSQVIAASYEQYF	TGCGCCAGCAGCCAAGTAATAGCGGCCTCCTACGAGCAGTACTTC
TRBV27	.	.	TRBJ2-2	CASSLRGDPNTGELFF	TGTGCCAGCAGTTTAAGGGGCGACCCGAACACCGGGGAGCTGTTTTTT
TRBV2	TRBD2	.	TRBJ2-7	CASSDGLAGGEEQYF	TGTGCCAGCAGTGATGGACTAGCGGGAGGAGAAGAGCAGTACTTC
TRBV20-1	.	once	TRBJ1-4	CSAPDRAGATEKLFF	TGCAGTGCGCCCGATCGGGCAGGGGCGACTGAAAAACTGTTTTTT
TRBV5-6	TRBD1	.	TRBJ2-6	CASSYRGSGANVLTF	TGTGCCAGCAGCTACAGGGGCTCTGGGGCCAACGTCCTGACTTTC
TRBV7-3	.	.	TRBJ2-1	CASSLTGPHNEQFF	TGTGCCAGCAGCTTAACGGGACCACACAATGAGCAGTTCTTC
TRBV5-4	.	.	TRBJ1-2	CASGRWSGGRINGYTF	TGTGCCAGCGGCCGATGGTCCGGGGGAAGAATAAATGGCTACACCTTC
TRBV18	TRBD2	.	TRBJ2-7	CASQSAGGYEQYF	TGTGCCAGCCAATCGGCGGGGGGCTACGAGCAGTACTTC
TRBV7-2	.	.	TRBJ2-2	CASSPRGGVNTGELFF	TGTGCCAGCAGCCCCAGGGGCGGGGTGAACACCGGGGAGCTGTTTTTT
TRBV5-1	.	.	TRBJ1-2	CASSTGSRGANYGYTF	TGCGCCAGCAGTACAGGAAGTAGGGGAGCGAACTATGGCTACACCTTC
TRBV12-3/TRBV12-4	.	.	TRBJ1-2	CASSSSDSLRGYGYTF	TGTGCCAGCAGTTCGTCTGACAGCCTGAGAGGCTATGGCTACACCTTC
TRBV30	.	.	TRBJ2-1	CAWTYSAVNEQFF	TGTGCCTGGACTTACTCGGCAGTCAATGAGCAGTTCTTC
TRBV20-1	.	.	TRBJ2-7	CSARDRSGPPGEQYF	TGCAGTGCTAGAGATCGAAGCGGTCCCCCTGGGGAGCAGTACTTC
TRBV20-1	TRBD2	.	TRBJ2-3	CGTRRGWEDTQYF	TGTGGGACTAGGCGGGGATGGGAAGATACGCAGTATTTT
TRBV7-9	TRBD1	.	TRBJ1-2	CASSLEGKWTGFDGYTF	TGTGCCAGCAGCTTAGAGGGAAAATGGACAGGCTTCGATGGCTACACCTTC
TRBV3-1	TRBD2	.	TRBJ2-3	CASSQGGLAFADTQYF	TGTGCCAGCAGCCAAGGGGGACTAGCATTTGCAGATACGCAGTATTTT
TRBV14	.	.	TRBJ2-7	CASSARYRNHYEQYF	TGTGCCAGCAGTGCGCGGTACAGGAACCACTACGAGCAGTACTTC
TRBV7-8	TRBD1	.	TRBJ2-2	CASSSYRGTGELFF	TGTGCCAGCAGCTCCTACAGGGGAACCGGGGAGCTGTTTTTT
TRBV19	TRBD2	.	TRBJ2-1	CASSPGRGGYNEQFF	TGTGCCAGTAGTCCCGGGAGGGGGGGCTACAATGAGCAGTTCTTC
TRBV28	.	.	TRBJ2-7	CASSSPGGNSYEQYF	TGTGCCAGCAGTTCCCCAGGGGGGAACTCCTACGAGCAGTACTTC
TRBV18	TRBD2	.	TRBJ2-1	CASSPQRGSSYNEQFF	TGTGCCAGCTCACCACAGCGGGGGTCCTCCTACAATGAGCAGTTCTTC
TRBV19	.	few	TRBJ1-1	CASSSDRGNTEAFF	TGTGCCAGTAGTTCTGACCGGGGCAACACTGAAGCTTTCTTT
TRBV6-2/TRBV6-3	TRBD2	.	TRBJ2-1	CASSYLLAQDEQFF	TGTGCCAGCAGTTATTTACTAGCGCAGGACGAGCAGTTCTTC
TRBV9	.	.	TRBJ1-1	CASSPQIATEAFF	TGTGCCAGCAGCCCCCAGATTGCGACTGAAGCTTTCTTT
TRBV7-9	TRBD2	.	TRBJ2-2	CASSSWTSGRNTGELFF	TGTGCCAGCAGCTCCTGGACTAGCGGGAGGAACACCGGGGAGCTGTTTTTT
TRBV9	.	.	TRBJ1-1	CASSVDLNTEAFF	TGTGCCAGCAGCGTTGATCTGAACACTGAAGCTTTCTTT
TRBV5-1	TRBD1	.	TRBJ1-1	CASSTLQGGTEAFF	TGCGCCAGCAGCACCCTACAGGGGGGGACTGAAGCTTTCTTT
TRBV7-2	.	.	TRBJ2-4	CASTSAPVAKNIQYF	TGTGCCAGCACGTCGGCGCCGGTAGCCAAAAACATTCAGTACTTC
TRBV7-8	.	.	TRBJ1-1	CASSPDGTLLKEAFF	TGTGCCAGCAGCCCCGATGGTACGTTATTGAAGGAGGCTTTCTTT
TRBV4-1	.	.	TRBJ2-4	CASSQGSGTKNIQYF	TGCGCCAGCAGCCAAGGGTCAGGGACCAAAAACATTCAGTACTTC
TRBV12-3/TRBV12-4	.	.	TRBJ1-1	CASRLHKSFMNTEAFF	TGTGCCAGCAGACTCCACAAGAGCTTCATGAACACTGAAGCTTTCTTT
TRBV19	.	.	TRBJ2-7	CASSIVPPSRSLTYEQYF	TGTGCCAGTAGTATCGTCCCCCCCTCGAGAAGCCTTACCTACGAGCAGTACTTC
TRBV6-2/TRBV6-3	.	.	TRBJ2-7	CASSSRGNEQYF	TGTGCCAGCAGTTCTCGGGGCAACGAGCAGTACTTC
TRBV20-1	TRBD2	.	TRBJ2-7	CRASDLSGDREQYF	TGCAGGGCTAGTGATCTTAGCGGGGATAGGGAGCAGTACTTC
TRBV19	TRBD1	.	TRBJ1-2	CASRTGGVGYTF	TGTGCCAGTAGGACAGGGGGCGTTGGCTACACCTTC
TRBV7-8	TRBD2	.	TRBJ2-2	CASSQRLAGTNTGELFF	TGTGCCAGCTCACAGAGACTAGCGGGGACAAACACCGGGGAGCTGTTTTTT
TRBV28	TRBD1	.	TRBJ1-4	CASKDRGFEKLFF	TGTGCCAGCAAGGACAGGGGTTTTGAAAAACTGTTTTTT
TRBV7-3	.	.	TRBJ1-1	CASSPNRNTEAFF	TGTGCCAGCAGTCCTAACAGGAACACTGAAGCTTTCTTT
TRBV5-1	.	once	TRBJ2-3	CASSFTLGTDTQYF	TGCGCCAGCAGCTTTACGCTGGGCACAGATACGCAGTATTTT
TRBV2	.	.	TRBJ2-2	CASRRQGLGNGELFF	TGTGCCAGCAGGCGACAGGGACTGGGGAACGGGGAGCTGTTTTTT
TRBV10-3	.	.	TRBJ2-7	CAISESVDGEQYF	TGTGCCATCAGTGAGTCGGTGGACGGCGAGCAGTACTTC
TRBV20-1	.	.	TRBJ2-7	CSGATHTYEQYF	TGCAGTGGCGCGACACACACCTACGAGCAGTACTTC
TRBV5-1	TRBD2	.	TRBJ2-1	CASSLSASGPYNEQFF	TGCGCCAGCAGCTTGTCGGCTAGCGGTCCCTACAATGAGCAGTTCTTC
TRBV5-4	.	.	TRBJ1-5	CASSLEVRPPQHF	TGTGCCAGCAGCTTGGAGGTGAGGCCCCCCCAGCATTTT
TRBV27	.	once	TRBJ1-2	CASSFSRFGRLEGYTF	TGTGCCAGCAGTTTCAGTCGGTTTGGACGGCTCGAGGGCTACACCTTC
TRBV30	TRBD2	once	TRBJ2-7	CAWSVSAGAIYEQYF	TGTGCCTGGAGTGTATCAGCGGGGGCCATCTACGAGCAGTACTTC
TRBV7-6	TRBD2	.	TRBJ2-5	CASSFSGGRETQYF	TGTGCCAGCAGCTTCAGCGGGGGTCGGGAGACCCAGTACTTC
TRBV7-2	.	.	TRBJ2-1	CASSSRVSSYNEQFF	TGTGCCAGCAGCTCCAGGGTAAGCTCCTACAATGAGCAGTTCTTC
TRBV4-2	.	.	TRBJ1-1	CASSLGRGGGIPNTEAFF	TGTGCCAGCAGCCTGGGGAGAGGGGGAGGCATTCCGAACACTGAAGCTTTCTTT
TRBV7-2	.	.	TRBJ1-5	CASSLGGSGVPQHF	TGTGCCAGCAGCTTAGGAGGAAGCGGGGTGCCCCAGCATTTT